What follows are 10 T cell receptor beta chains derived from one specimen sequenced in a study of radiation and T cells in renal cell carcinoma. Described time point: baseline pretreatment blood. Treatment reported: 15 Gy SBRT to primary tumor, nephrectomy 4 weeks later. Clones were sequenced by immunoSEQ multiplex PCR, and TCRdb holds only the in-frame ones, with some missing. The table has 85,000 to 100,000 clones, 80% to 90% seen once. The sequenced sample was blood, obtained from a patient whose treatment included radiotherapy and nephrectomy. The receptors were gathered from a man in his fifties or sixties with renal cell carcinoma.

The gene calls are TRBV10-2 and TRBJ2-7; the D is unclear. The CDR3 contains 12 residues. The germline V gene encodes CDR1 WSHSY and CDR2 SAAADI. V lost 3 bases and J 5 bases, leaving 8 bases between the germline ends. The CDR3 nucleotides read TGCGCCAGCAGTGACCCTAGAAACGAGCAGTACTTC. This encodes CASSDPRNEQYF.

The V gene is TRBV19, the J gene TRBJ1-1, with D perhaps matching TRBD1 (6 bases). The germline V gene has CDR1 LNHDA and CDR2 SQIVND (reference sequence). CDR3 length: 15 residues. V dropped 8 bases and J dropped 4 bases, with 20 bases sitting between them. CDR3 residues: CASLDRGRAPTEAFF. For the CDR3, the DNA is TGTGCCAGTTTGGACAGAGGGAGGGCCCCCACTGAAGCTTTCTTT.

This clone was seen just once. The chain employs TRBV27 and TRBJ2-2; D remains ambiguous. V dropped 6 bases and J dropped 3 bases, with 11 bases sitting between them. The CDR3 covers 14 residues. Germline V gene lookup returns CDR1 MNHEY and CDR2 SMNVEV (reference sequence). Here the CDR3 DNA reads TGTGCCAGCAGGAAGAAAGAATACACCGGGGAGCTGTTTTTT. Encoded protein: CASRKKEYTGELFF.

The rearrangement uses TRBV4-1 and TRBJ1-1, with a tentative D call TRBD1 (6 bases). The V end was cut by 5 bases, the J end by 1 base, with 11 bases between. The V gene's germline CDR1 is MGHRA and CDR2 YSYEKL. The CDR3 has 14 residues. CDR3 in amino acids: CASSNRAKNTEAFF. CDR3 nucleotides: TGCGCCAGCAGCAACAGGGCCAAGAACACTGAAGCTTTCTTT.

This chain joins TRBV5-1 and TRBJ2-5; 7 bases align to TRBD2. There are 15 residues in the CDR3. Germline lookup yields CDR1 SGHRS and CDR2 YFSETQ. V dropped 0 bases and J dropped 1; count of bases not matched to a gene: 3. The CDR3 here is CASSLVGGGQETQYF. DNA for the CDR3: TGCGCCAGCAGCTTGGTTGGCGGGGGCCAAGAGACCCAGTACTTC.

A word on this clone: Other DNA sequences in this specimen translate into the identical CDR3. The chain is built from TRBV5-1 and TRBJ1-1; D gene uncertain. V lost 2 bases, J lost 2 bases, and 1 base lay in between. This CDR3 spans 11 amino acids. Per the germline V gene, CDR1 is SGHRS and CDR2 is YFSETQ. CDR3 region: CASSLNTEAFF. DNA for the CDR3: TGCGCCAGCAGCTTAAACACTGAAGCTTTCTTT. The variable domain in full, completed from reference TRBV5-1 and TRBJ1-1, reads KAGVTQTPRYLIKTRGQQVTLSCSPISGHRSVSWYQQTPGQGLQFLFEYFSETQRNKGNFPGRFSGRQFSNSRSEMNVSTLELGDSALYLCASSLNTEAFFGQGTRLTVV.

V and J are TRBV5-1 and TRBJ1-2; D remains unclear. This CDR3 comprises 12 residues. Trimming took off 0 bases at V and 8 bases at J, with 8 bases between the two ends. Germline CDR1 reads SGHRS; CDR2 reads YFSETQ. CDR3 nucleotide sequence: TGCGCCAGCAGCTTGGATCCCCCAGGCTACACCTTC. It encodes CASSLDPPGYTF.

This chain joins TRBV2 and TRBJ2-7; no clear D. Germline V gives CDR1 SNHLY, CDR2 FYNNEI. V was cut by 3 bases and J by 1 base, with 10 bases left in between. The CDR3 is 14 amino acids. CDR3 residues: CASSDGFGSYEQYF. CDR3 nucleotide sequence: TGTGCCAGCAGTGACGGGTTTGGGTCCTACGAGCAGTACTTC. The full variable domain, completed using reference TRBV2 and TRBJ2-7, is EPEVTQTPSHQVTQMGQEVILRCVPISNHLYFYWYRQILGQKVEFLVSFYNNEISEKSEIFDDQFSVERPDGSNFTLKIRSTKLEDSAMYFCASSDGFGSYEQYFGPGTRLTVT.

The chain uses TRBV10-3 and TRBJ1-6; D is undetermined. V was trimmed by 0 bases and J by 9 bases, leaving 12 bases between them. The CDR3 loop spans 15 amino acids. Germline-derived CDR1 and CDR2 are ENHRY and SYGVKD. CDR3: CAISESGVSSSPLHF. In DNA form, the CDR3 reads TGTGCCATCAGTGAGTCCGGGGTCAGTTCTTCACCCCTCCACTTT.

The DNA for the CDR3 is TGTGCCAGCAGTGGCTTACCCCCCGGCACTGAAGCTTTCTTT. Its protein product is CASSGLPPGTEAFF. The gene calls are TRBV2 and TRBJ1-1; D gene ambiguous. The CDR3 sequence is 14 residues long. The germline V gene has CDR1 SNHLY and CDR2 FYNNEI. Trimming stripped 4 bases from V and 4 bases from J, with 13 bases between.